A single sample gave rise to the 10 T cell receptor beta chains below, sequenced in a study of tumor-infiltrating lymphocytes in primary liver carcinoma. DNA and RNA were both co-extracted from about 19-30 mg of bulk tissue that had not been sorted. The authors made TCR beta cDNA from 400 to 600 ng total RNA with a constant-region primer. ARM-PCR was slightly modified, and three nested multiplex PCR rounds with it gave rise to the TCR beta libraries. Use of TRBV1-TRBV30 forward primers with a C-beta reverse primer characterized the first two PCR rounds, which lasted about 11 cycles each. TCRdb used MiXCR to reprocess the multiplex PCR reads, holding one entry per CDR3 protein. The data hold roughly 30,000 distinct CDR3 sequences, with over 65% observed a single time. The specimen sequenced was liver tumor tissue from sampling region 5. Subset here: tumor region T5, tumor centre. The receptors originated from a man in his forties with primary liver carcinoma and hepatitis B virus infection.

With respect to this clonotype: A junction boundary mismatches the germline segment, possibly from a read error. V is TRBV11-2 and J is TRBJ2-3; 10 positions match TRBD2. This CDR3 spans 15 amino acids. Germline V gene data show CDR1 as SGHAT and CDR2 as FQNNGV. DNA of the CDR3: TGTACCAGCAGCACAGGGACTAGCGACACAGATACGCAGTATTTT. It is translated as CTSSTGTSDTDTQYF.

This clonotype came up a few times. At one end the junction does not follow the germline gene, possibly because of a read error. The chain couples TRBV12-3 or TRBV12-4 to TRBJ2-2; D unresolved. The CDR3 consists of 15 residues. CDR3 DNA: TGTGCCAGCAGGTCACCATCGTCAGACACCGAGGAGCTGTTTTTT. Its translation is CASRSPSSDTEELFF.

To note about this clonotype: A junction boundary mismatches the germline segment, possibly from a read error. The gene calls are TRBV11-2 and TRBJ2-3; D gene uncertain. The CDR3 has 15 residues. The germline gives CDR1 SGHAT, CDR2 FQNNGV. CDR3 amino acids: CASSLPGQGPDTLYF. The CDR3 DNA follows: TGTGCCAGCAGCTTACCCGGGCAAGGGCCGGATACGCTGTATTTT.

The rearrangement links TRBV10-2 to TRBJ2-2, with D perhaps matching TRBD1 (5 bases). The CDR3 has 13 residues. The germline V gene has CDR1 WSHSY and CDR2 SAAADI. Deletions cut 3 bases from V and 12 bases from J, with 14 bases between. The CDR3 bases are TGCGCCAGCAGTGAACAGGACACCGAGAAGCTGTTTTTT. It translates to CASSEQDTEKLFF.

About this clonotype itself: In this CDR3 the conserved last residue, phenylalanine or tryptophan, is missing, so a read error is likely. This chain uses TRBV11-3 with TRBJ2-1; no firm D call. The germline gives CDR1 SGHNT, CDR2 YENEEA. CDR3 length: 13 residues. The CDR3 sequence: CASGLGPVNKQFL. CDR3 sequence (DNA): TGTGCCAGCGGCTTAGGACCTGTGAATAAGCAGTTCCTC.

Points on this clonotype: The CDR3 does not end in the conserved phenylalanine or tryptophan, so this is likely a read error. V and J are TRBV29-1 and TRBJ2-5; TRBD2 might be the D (6 bases). The CDR3 has 13 amino acids. V lost 7 bases, J lost 5 bases, and 17 bases lay in between. CDR1 and CDR2 (germline): SQVTM, ANQGSEA. The CDR3 DNA is TGCAGCGGACTCACCCGGGGGATTGAGACCCAGTACTCT. It translates to CSGLTRGIETQYS.

With respect to this clonotype: Since the CDR3 does not end with the conserved phenylalanine or tryptophan, this likely comes from a read error. The rearrangement uses TRBV7-8 and TRBJ2-2; 9 bases align to TRBD2. J gave up 6 bases and V 5 bases, and 10 bases lay outside the gene matches. Germline V CDR1 and CDR2: SGHVS, FQNEAQ. This CDR3 is 16 amino acids long. The CDR3 loop is CASSLGVAGVSGELFS. The CDR3 DNA reads TGTGCCAGCAGCCTAGGAGTAGCGGGAGTTTCCGGGGAGCTGTTTTCT.

In this sample, this clonotype is medium-sized (0.01 to 0.1%). The chain joins TRBV6-2 or TRBV6-3 to TRBJ1-2, with D hard to call. Trimming stripped 6 bases from V and 4 bases from J, with 9 bases between. CDR3 size: 12 residues. CDR1 MNHEY and CDR2 SVGEGT come from the germline V gene. The CDR3 DNA sequence: TGTGCCAGCAGGGGAGACGGCTATGGCTACACCTTC. Its translation: CASRGDGYGYTF.

On this clonotype itself: One end of the junction does not line up with germline, which may come from a read error. The V call is TRBV10-3, the J call TRBJ2-7; 7 bases are shared with TRBD1. This CDR3 has 16 amino acids. The V gene's germline CDR1 is ENHRY and CDR2 SYGVKD. The CDR3 DNA reads as TGTGCCGTCAGTGAAACCAGACAGGGTTTTCAATACGAGCAGTATTTC. This sequence encodes CAVSETRQGFQYEQYF.

Turning to this clonotype: The junction departs from the called germline gene at one end, perhaps through a read error. As DNA, the CDR3 is TGTGCCAGTAGCCAAGTGGCGCTTCTAACGGGGGCGACAGATACGCAGTATTTT. Protein: CASSQVALLTGATDTQYF. The rearrangement links TRBV4-2 to TRBJ2-3; perhaps D is TRBD1 or TRBD2 (6 bases each). Germline V gene lookup returns CDR1 LGHNA and CDR2 YNFKEQ. This CDR3 contains 18 residues.